The clone carrying this T cell receptor beta chain was observed a handful of times. Its antigen is still unknown. TCRdb redid the calling of the reads with MiXCR, one entry per CDR3 protein. The sample yields some 350,000 distinct CDR3 sequences, around a sixth seen once. The entry originates in a study of T cell repertoires in cytomegalovirus infection. On the study more broadly: Carrying CMV and the relevant HLA type showed in public TCR beta signatures.

Study-wide results and limits: Using cumulative public TCR beta family frequency, the authors identified those who carried CMV together with the relevant HLA. Ex vivo, HLA-C-restricted CMV-specific TCR beta clonotypes prevailed over the rest of the response.

The TCR comes from a human donor in good health (CMV status not recorded). Some clones in this sample may be carry-over from other donors' samples. Sample: PBMCs.

The CDR3 sequence: CASSQGFYEQYF. The CDR3 bases are TGTGCCAGCAGTCAAGGCTTTTACGAGCAGTACTTC. The J gene is TRBJ2-7, the V gene TRBV6-1; no firm D call. Trimming stripped 5 bases from V and 4 bases from J, with 9 bases between. The germline CDR1 and CDR2 sequences are MNHNS and SASEGT. CDR3 length equals 12 residues.